This TCR beta chain stems from a study of shared clonotypes between healthy human individuals. There are 13 residues in the CDR3. The ends lost 7 bases at V and 9 bases at J; junction bases unmatched: 9. Germline lookup yields CDR1 SGHRS and CDR2 YFSETQ. Using immunoSEQ multiplex PCR, the repertoire was profiled, and TCRdb retains in-frame clones only, with some absent. This table has 2 million to 2.5 million clones, approximately 93% appearing once. V gene TRBV5-1 combines with J gene TRBJ2-1; 8 bases map to TRBD2. The receptor's source is a man aged 18 to 30 in good health. Some clones in this sample may be carry-over from other donors' samples. Specimen: naive CD4+ T cells from PBMCs. Regarding subset: CD45RA+ positively selected. CDR3 region: CASGSTSVSEQFF. CDR3 nucleotide sequence: TGCGCCAGCGGATCGACTAGCGTCTCTGAGCAGTTCTTC. The complete variable domain, with remaining parts taken from reference TRBV5-1 and TRBJ2-1, reads KAGVTQTPRYLIKTRGQQVTLSCSPISGHRSVSWYQQTPGQGLQFLFEYFSETQRNKGNFPGRFSGRQFSNSRSEMNVSTLELGDSALYLCASGSTSVSEQFFGPGTRLTVL.